This TCR beta chain stems from a study of blood T cell repertoires in COVID-19. About the study: Sites in the United States, Italy and Spain provided acute and convalescent COVID-19 samples.

V gave up 2 bases and J gave up 2 bases; unmatched junction bases: 4. Germline lookup yields CDR1 MNHEY and CDR2 SMNVEV (reference sequence). The CDR3 contains 15 residues. Profiled with immunoSEQ multiplex PCR; TCRdb holds only in-frame clones, not every one. The sample lists tens of thousands of clones, roughly 86% occurring once. This sequence originates from a man aged 40-50 years with COVID-19, enrolled during active disease. This chain uses TRBV27 with TRBJ2-7; TRBD1 matches at 9 bases. Sequenced sample: peripheral blood. DNA for the CDR3: TGTGCCAGCAGTTTAAGAGGACAGGGGACCTACGAGCAGTACTTC. Its protein product is CASSLRGQGTYEQYF.